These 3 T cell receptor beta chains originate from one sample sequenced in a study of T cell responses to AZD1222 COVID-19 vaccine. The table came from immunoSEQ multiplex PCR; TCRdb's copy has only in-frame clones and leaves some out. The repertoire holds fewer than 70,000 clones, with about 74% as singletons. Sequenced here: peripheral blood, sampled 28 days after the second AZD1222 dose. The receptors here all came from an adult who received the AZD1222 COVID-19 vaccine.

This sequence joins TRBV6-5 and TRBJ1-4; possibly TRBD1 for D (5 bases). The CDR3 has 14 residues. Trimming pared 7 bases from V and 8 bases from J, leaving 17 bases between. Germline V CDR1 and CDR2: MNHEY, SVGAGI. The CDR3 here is CASKRQRGQEKLFF. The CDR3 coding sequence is TGTGCCAGCAAGAGACAGAGGGGTCAGGAAAAACTGTTTTTT.

The CDR3 protein is CATSDSSLQGVDTQYF. The DNA of the CDR3 is TGTGCCACCAGTGATTCCAGCCTACAGGGAGTGGATACGCAGTATTTT. The chain links TRBV24-1 to TRBJ2-3, with D perhaps TRBD1 (6 bases). Germline V gene lookup returns CDR1 KGHDR and CDR2 SFDVKD. The CDR3 is 16 amino acids. V lost 2 bases and J 6 bases, leaving 17 bases between the germline ends.

The CDR3 DNA is TGCGCCAGCAGCCAAGAAATGGACAGGGGGGCAGATACGCAGTATTTT. Amino acids: CASSQEMDRGADTQYF. V is TRBV4-3 and J is TRBJ2-3, with 10 positions matching TRBD1. The CDR3 has 16 residues. With 0 bases clipped from V and 4 bases from J, the junction kept 4 bases outside the gene matches. Looked up from germline, CDR1 is LGHNA and CDR2 is YSLEER.